These 13 T cell receptor beta chains came from one sample sequenced in a study of post-analysis software for immune sequencing data (dated by TCRdb to 2015 to 2017). On the study overall, not on this receptor specifically: Patients showed significantly higher frequencies than controls for roughly 5 TRBV segments, among them TRBV5-6, TRBV5-1 and TRBV20-1.

The method was PCR. TCRdb shows the sequencer as Illumina HiSeq 2500. Unique molecular identifiers were incorporated into TCR beta cDNA libraries to reduce PCR and sequencing biases. In TCRdb, the public reads were trimmed at Q25 with fastp and aligned with MiXCR, with productive beta chains retained. Entries that share a CDR3 protein sequence are merged under the most common genes and DNA. This sample gives about 400,000 distinct CDR3 sequences in total; 30% to 45% of them show up just once. The ten top clones hold 13% of the sample. Their cognate antigens are unknown. Material for sequencing was blood. The receptors here all came from a girl aged 10 to 17 with multiple sclerosis.

This clonotype occurred a few times. This rearrangement joins TRBV20-1 to TRBJ2-5, with 13 positions matching TRBD2. With 3 bases clipped from V and 5 bases from J, the junction kept 9 bases outside the gene matches. CDR3 length: 16 amino acids. The germline CDR1 and CDR2 sequences are DFQATT and SNEGSKA (reference sequence). The CDR3 is CSASPTSGGAKETQYF. In nucleotides, the CDR3 is TGCAGTGCTAGCCCCACTAGCGGGGGGGCCAAGGAGACCCAGTACTTC.

This sequence joins TRBV6-1 and TRBJ1-5; D may be TRBD1 (5 bases). Trimming took off 6 bases at V and 9 bases at J, with 21 bases between the two ends. CDR1 MNHNS and CDR2 SASEGT come from the germline V gene. The CDR3 runs to 15 residues. The CDR3 loop reads CASSASPQGPWPQHF. The DNA for the CDR3 is TGTGCCAGCAGCGCCTCCCCCCAGGGCCCCTGGCCCCAGCATTTT.

This chain joins TRBV5-4 and TRBJ2-3, with no clear D. The CDR3 has 14 amino acids. Trimming took 2 bases from V and 1 from J, leaving 8 bases between them. From germline, CDR1 is SGHNT and CDR2 YYREEE (reference sequence). The CDR3 DNA sequence: TGTGCCAGCAGCTTACCAACAGGCACAGATACGCAGTATTTT. Its translation is CASSLPTGTDTQYF.

The rearrangement links TRBV12-3 or TRBV12-4 to TRBJ2-3; D unresolved. With 6 bases removed from V and 3 bases from J, the gap between germline ends came to 10 bases. The CDR3 is made up of 13 amino acids. The CDR3 is CASSLDETDTQYF. CDR3 nucleotide sequence: TGTGCCAGCAGCCTCGACGAAACAGATACGCAGTATTTT.

The V and J genes are TRBV2 and TRBJ2-3; 8 nucleotides match TRBD2. V was clipped by 1 base and J by 3 bases; unmatched bases: 3. Germline V gene lookup returns CDR1 SNHLY and CDR2 FYNNEI. This CDR3 is built from 15 residues. This CDR3 reads CASSEGRGGTDTQYF. In DNA form, the CDR3 reads TGTGCCAGCAGTGAAGGTCGGGGGGGGACAGATACGCAGTATTTT.

This clonotype was observed a few times. J is TRBJ2-4 and V is TRBV4-1; the D gene is possibly TRBD2 (6 bases). The DNA end lines up better with TRBJ2-7; the J call may be wrong. The V gene's germline CDR1 is MGHRA and CDR2 YSYEKL. The CDR3 covers 13 residues. The CDR3 loop reads CASSPRGYGEQYF. In nucleotides, the CDR3 is TGCGCCAGCAGCCCTCGGGGGTATGGCGAGCAGTACTTC.

This clonotype has just a few counts. The gene calls are TRBV11-2 and TRBJ1-2; a weak D match, TRBD1 (5 bases). This CDR3 comprises 15 residues. Germline values: CDR1 SGHAT, CDR2 FQNNGV. V was trimmed by 2 bases and J by 4 bases, leaving 14 bases between them. The CDR3 reads CASSLSRAGSYGYTF. Written as DNA, the CDR3 is TGTGCCAGCAGCTTATCTCGAGCAGGGAGCTATGGCTACACCTTC.

This clonotype was detected only once. The chain joins TRBV3-1 to TRBJ2-1, with D hard to call. V was cut by 0 bases and J by 3 bases, with 6 bases left in between. In germline, CDR1 is LGHDT, CDR2 YNNKEL (reference sequence). CDR3 length: 14 amino acids. The CDR3 nucleotides read TGTGCCAGCAGCCAAGAGGGCATCTACAATGAGCAGTTCTTC. Translating gives CASSQEGIYNEQFF.

The V and J genes are TRBV7-8 and TRBJ2-1; 9 bases match TRBD1. CDR1 is SGHVS, CDR2 FQNEAQ, per germline. The length of the CDR3 is 17 residues. The V gene end was trimmed by 4 bases and the J gene end by 2 bases; junction bases not matched to a gene: 9. The CDR3 sequence: CASSSPRDRVTYNEQFF. The CDR3 region has the DNA TGTGCCAGCAGCTCTCCCCGGGACAGGGTCACCTACAATGAGCAGTTCTTC.

This rearrangement joins TRBV12-3 or TRBV12-4 to TRBJ2-3, with 7 nucleotides matching TRBD1. CDR3 length equals 17 residues. Trimming took 1 base from V and 0 from J; bases not matched to a gene: 7. Written as DNA, the CDR3 is TGTGCCAGCAGTTTAGACCGGACAGGCTTTAGCACAGATACGCAGTATTTT. This gives the protein CASSLDRTGFSTDTQYF.

A few counts support this clonotype. This chain connects TRBV6-5 to TRBJ2-3; no definite D call. The germline CDR1 and CDR2 sequences are MNHEY and SVGAGI. This CDR3 region has 16 residues. V gave up 0 bases and J gave up 4 bases, with 14 bases separating them. The CDR3 sequence is CASSYSDIVAADTQYF. The CDR3 nucleotides are TGTGCCAGCAGTTACTCCGACATTGTGGCTGCAGATACGCAGTATTTT.

The chain uses TRBV12-3 or TRBV12-4 and TRBJ1-2, with TRBD1 matching 9 bases. After removal of 5 bases from V and 7 bases from J, the junction contained 2 bases not matched to a gene. This CDR3 is 12 amino acids long. Here the CDR3 reads CASSGQGFGYTF. CDR3 sequence (DNA): TGTGCCAGCAGTGGACAGGGGTTTGGCTACACCTTC.

The chain is built from TRBV7-9 and TRBJ2-1; D remains ambiguous. The CDR3 is 14 amino acids. Germline CDR1 and CDR2: SEHNR and FQNEAQ (reference sequence). The V gene lost 3 bases and the J gene lost 4 bases, with 10 bases spanning the gap. This CDR3 is CASSLDSGYNEQFF. The CDR3 coding sequence is TGTGCCAGCAGCTTGGATTCTGGGTACAATGAGCAGTTCTTC.